Listed below are T cell receptor beta chains from one sample, sequenced in a study of blood T cell repertoires in COVID-19. Sequencing was performed with immunoSEQ multiplex PCR; in TCRdb, only in-frame clones are kept and a portion is missing. The table records under 250,000 clones, 75% to 90% of them present only once. The sample consisted of peripheral blood. The receptors were sampled from a woman aged 40-49 years with acute or convalescent COVID-19. CDR3s include the opening cysteine and the closing phenylalanine or tryptophan. The D gene is left open where the match is weak. The size entry is marked missing in some rows and otherwise reads once, few, many or a size class.

V: TRBV3-1/TRBV3-2; D: NA; size: once; J: TRBJ1-2; DNA: TGTGCCAGCAGCCAAGGGGGACATAACTATGGCTACACCTTC; CDR3: CASSQGGHNYGYTF
V: TRBV9; D: TRBD2; size: NA; J: TRBJ2-1; DNA: TGTGCCAGCAGCGCGAGAACCGGGACTAGTGGCAATGAGCAGTTCTTC; CDR3: CASSARTGTSGNEQFF
V: TRBV13; D: NA; size: NA; J: TRBJ2-2; DNA: TGTGCCAGCAGGGTTAGATCGAACACCGGGGAGCTGTTTTTT; CDR3: CASRVRSNTGELFF
V: TRBV18; D: NA; size: NA; J: TRBJ2-3; DNA: TGTGCCAGCTCACCATCTCACCTAGCCCCCACAGATACGCAGTATTTT; CDR3: CASSPSHLAPTDTQYF
V: TRBV28; D: TRBD2; size: NA; J: TRBJ2-3; DNA: TGTGCCAGCAGTAGCGGGGGCCAAGGCCCAGATACGCAGTATTTT; CDR3: CASSSGGQGPDTQYF
V: TRBV9; D: TRBD2; size: NA; J: TRBJ2-2; DNA: TGTGCCAGCAGCGCGACTAGCGGGGGGCTAAACGGCGGGGAGCTGTTTTTT; CDR3: CASSATSGGLNGGELFF
V: TRBV4-2; D: NA; size: NA; J: TRBJ1-1; DNA: TGTGCCAGCAGCCAAAAAACAGGGCCAGGGCGGGACACTGAAGCTTTCTTT; CDR3: CASSQKTGPGRDTEAFF
V: TRBV12-3/TRBV12-4; D: NA; size: NA; J: TRBJ1-2; DNA: TGTGCCAGCAGGGATCAGGGTTTCTATGGCTACACCTTC; CDR3: CASRDQGFYGYTF
V: TRBV14; D: NA; size: NA; J: TRBJ1-6; DNA: TGTGCCAGCAGCCCGGGACTGACTAATTCACCCCTCCACTTT; CDR3: CASSPGLTNSPLHF
V: TRBV5-1; D: NA; size: NA; J: TRBJ2-3; DNA: TGCGCCAGCAGCTTGGCCGTAGCGCAGAGCACAGATACGCAGTATTTT; CDR3: CASSLAVAQSTDTQYF
V: TRBV11-3; D: NA; size: NA; J: TRBJ2-3; DNA: TGTGCCAGCAGCTTAGATTCCAGAGATACGCAGTATTTT; CDR3: CASSLDSRDTQYF
V: TRBV27; D: TRBD1; size: NA; J: TRBJ1-6; DNA: TGTGCCAGCAGTCCCTACAGGGGTACCAATTCACCCCTCCACTTT; CDR3: CASSPYRGTNSPLHF
V: TRBV11-2; D: TRBD2; size: NA; J: TRBJ2-1; DNA: TGTGCCAGCAGCGCCCCGGGACTAGCGGGGCGTACCTCCCGAGGGCAGTTCTTC; CDR3: CASSAPGLAGRTSRGQFF
V: TRBV6-5; D: NA; size: NA; J: TRBJ1-2; DNA: TGTGCCAGCAGGGACCCGGGACTCTATGGCTACACCTTC; CDR3: CASRDPGLYGYTF
V: TRBV30; D: NA; size: NA; J: TRBJ2-3; DNA: TGTGCCTGGAGTAAGACCAGGGTTATCACAGATACGCAGTATTTT; CDR3: CAWSKTRVITDTQYF
V: TRBV6-1; D: NA; size: few; J: TRBJ1-2; DNA: TGTGCCAGCAGTGACATCGGACAGTCGGTTTGGTATGGCTACACCTTC; CDR3: CASSDIGQSVWYGYTF
V: TRBV2; D: TRBD1; size: once; J: TRBJ1-1; DNA: TGTGCCAGCAGGGCAGGGACAGGGGGCATGAACACTGAAGCTTTCTTT; CDR3: CASRAGTGGMNTEAFF
V: TRBV2; D: NA; size: few; J: TRBJ1-5; DNA: TGTGCCAGCAGTGAAGCGCGCGGTCAGCCCCAGCATTTT; CDR3: CASSEARGQPQHF
V: TRBV10-3; D: TRBD2; size: NA; J: TRBJ2-5; DNA: TGTGCCTCCCGGACTAGCGGGGGGGTGGAAGAGACCCAGTACTTC; CDR3: CASRTSGGVEETQYF
V: TRBV5-5; D: NA; size: NA; J: TRBJ1-6; DNA: TGTGCCAGCAGCTTGGCCGGTCCCCCGGGGCCCCTCCACTTT; CDR3: CASSLAGPPGPLHF
V: TRBV7-2; D: NA; size: NA; J: TRBJ1-1; DNA: TGTGCCAGCAGCTTACAACAGGGAAGCACTGAAGCTTTCTTT; CDR3: CASSLQQGSTEAFF
V: TRBV25-1; D: NA; size: NA; J: TRBJ1-6; DNA: TGTGCCAGCAGTTTATATAATTCACCCCTCCACTTT; CDR3: CASSLYNSPLHF
V: TRBV10-3; D: NA; size: once; J: TRBJ1-2; DNA: TGTGCCATCAGTGAGTCTAGGCCAGGCCTTAACTATGGCTACACCTTC; CDR3: CAISESRPGLNYGYTF
V: TRBV19; D: TRBD1; size: NA; J: TRBJ1-5; DNA: TGTGCCAGTAGTAGAGACAGGGTGGCTCAGCCCCAGCATTTT; CDR3: CASSRDRVAQPQHF
V: TRBV24-1; D: TRBD1; size: NA; J: TRBJ1-1; DNA: TGTGCCACCAGGGACAGGGGGATGAACACTGAAGCTTTCTTT; CDR3: CATRDRGMNTEAFF
V: TRBV4-2; D: NA; size: NA; J: TRBJ2-3; DNA: TGTGCCAGCAGCCAAGCCCGGGGTGGGGTTAGCACAGATACGCAGTATTTT; CDR3: CASSQARGGVSTDTQYF
V: TRBV13; D: NA; size: NA; J: TRBJ2-4; DNA: TGTGCCAGCAGCTTACCACCCTGGACGGGGGAAAACATTCAGTACTTC; CDR3: CASSLPPWTGENIQYF
V: TRBV10-3; D: NA; size: NA; J: TRBJ2-1; DNA: TGTGCCATCAGTCCAGGGGCAGGCGAGCAGTTCTTC; CDR3: CAISPGAGEQFF
V: TRBV6-6; D: NA; size: NA; J: TRBJ1-1; DNA: TGTGCCAGCAGTTACGGCGGACGGGGGAACACTGAAGCTTTCTTT; CDR3: CASSYGGRGNTEAFF
V: TRBV3-1/TRBV3-2; D: NA; size: NA; J: TRBJ1-6; DNA: TGTGCCAGCAGCCAAGTGGGCGGCGGGGGTAATTCACCCCTCCACTTT; CDR3: CASSQVGGGGNSPLHF
V: TRBV2; D: NA; size: NA; J: TRBJ1-6; DNA: TGTGCCTCCCTCGCAGAGGTCGATTCACCCCTCCACTTT; CDR3: CASLAEVDSPLHF
V: TRBV19; D: TRBD1; size: NA; J: TRBJ2-3; DNA: TGTGCCAGTAGTCATACAGGGGGCAGAGTAACAGATACGCAGTATTTT; CDR3: CASSHTGGRVTDTQYF
V: TRBV6-2/TRBV6-3; D: NA; size: NA; J: TRBJ2-5; DNA: TGTGCCAGCAGCCCTACCGCGGAGACCCAGTACTTC; CDR3: CASSPTAETQYF
V: TRBV5-1; D: TRBD1; size: NA; J: TRBJ2-1; DNA: TGCGCCAGCAGCTTGGCCAGGGGGGAGCAGTTCTTC; CDR3: CASSLARGEQFF
V: TRBV9; D: TRBD2; size: NA; J: TRBJ2-3; DNA: TGTGCCAGCAGCCCGCTAGCGGGGGGAACCACAGATACGCAGTATTTT; CDR3: CASSPLAGGTTDTQYF
V: TRBV7-2; D: NA; size: NA; J: TRBJ1-5; DNA: TGTGCCAGCAGCTTAGGTCCGGTGGGAGGGGGCAATCAGCCCCAGCATTTT; CDR3: CASSLGPVGGGNQPQHF
V: TRBV2; D: NA; size: NA; J: TRBJ1-2; DNA: TGTGCCAGCAGTGAAGGGTTTGGGAGGGAGTGGACCTTC; CDR3: CASSEGFGREWTF
V: TRBV20-1; D: TRBD2; size: NA; J: TRBJ2-1; DNA: TGCAGTGCTAGTATTAGCGGGGGGCGGTCCTACAATGAGCAGTTCTTC; CDR3: CSASISGGRSYNEQFF
V: TRBV12-5; D: NA; size: NA; J: TRBJ2-2; DNA: TGTGCTAGTGGTTTGGGGGGAGAAAACACCGGGGAGCTGTTTTTT; CDR3: CASGLGGENTGELFF
V: TRBV3-1/TRBV3-2; D: TRBD1; size: NA; J: TRBJ1-1; DNA: TGTGCCAGCAGCCAAGGCGGGACAGGGGGCACTGAAGCTTTCTTT; CDR3: CASSQGGTGGTEAFF
V: TRBV29-1; D: NA; size: NA; J: TRBJ1-1; DNA: TGCAGCGTCCTCCCGGGGGGAACAGAAGCTTTCTTT; CDR3: CSVLPGGTEAFF
V: TRBV18; D: TRBD1; size: once; J: TRBJ1-4; DNA: TGTGCCAGCGCAGAAGGGGGCACTAATGAAAAACTGTTTTTT; CDR3: CASAEGGTNEKLFF
V: TRBV6-4; D: NA; size: NA; J: TRBJ2-1; DNA: TGTGCCAGCAGTGACTCAGGGGCTGACAGCAATGAGCAGTTCTTC; CDR3: CASSDSGADSNEQFF
V: TRBV3-1/TRBV3-2; D: TRBD1; size: NA; J: TRBJ1-1; DNA: TGTGCCAGCAGCCAAGGCTCGGCGGGAACCAACAGGGGAGCTTTCTTT; CDR3: CASSQGSAGTNRGAFF
V: TRBV4-1; D: TRBD2; size: NA; J: TRBJ2-1; DNA: TGCGCCAGCAGCCAAGTCCCCGGGGGGGCCTACAATGAGCAGTTCTTC; CDR3: CASSQVPGGAYNEQFF
V: TRBV10-3; D: NA; size: NA; J: TRBJ2-1; DNA: TGTGCCATCAGTGAGAGGTTAACAGGCGTGGAGTTGAACAATGAGCAGTTCTTC; CDR3: CAISERLTGVELNNEQFF
V: TRBV19; D: TRBD1; size: NA; J: TRBJ1-5; DNA: TGTGCCAGTAGTACTAACAGGGGATCCCAGCCCCAGCATTTT; CDR3: CASSTNRGSQPQHF
V: TRBV5-4; D: NA; size: NA; J: TRBJ1-1; DNA: TGTGCCAGCAGCCTAACTGCCCTCCCGAACACTGAAGCTTTCTTT; CDR3: CASSLTALPNTEAFF
V: TRBV19; D: NA; size: NA; J: TRBJ1-6; DNA: TGTGCCAGTAGTAGTGGGAGCTCCTATAATTCACCCCTCCACTTT; CDR3: CASSSGSSYNSPLHF
V: TRBV10-3; D: NA; size: NA; J: TRBJ1-6; DNA: TGTGCCATCAGTGAGTCTCAGGGCTATCTTAGGGATAATTCACCCCTCCACTTT; CDR3: CAISESQGYLRDNSPLHF